The source of this T cell receptor (beta chain) is a study of cytotoxic CD8 clonotypes in ibrutinib-treated CLL (dated by TCRdb to about 2021). About the full investigation: In this cohort, around 15 patients were treatment-naive and fewer than 13 were relapsed/refractory, while approximately 18 had unmutated IGHV. Longitudinal samples were available for about 30% of the roughly 90 trial participants. An average of about 250,000 productive templates and approximately 90,000 productive rearrangements was obtained per sample. The response samples were drawn at a median of around eleven months into treatment, with a range of about 6 to 36 months. Every sample from remission and from progressive disease was obtained while the patients were still on ibrutinib. Responses were partial in around 25 patients and complete in 2; after median approximately 66 months follow-up, around 14 stayed in remission and about twelve progressed. Cryopreserved peripheral blood mononuclear cells were obtained before treatment, at response, and at either sustained remission or disease progression. The full study reports these points: Clonality increased at ibrutinib response, stayed stable in sustained remission, and fell back toward baseline at progression. Public clonotypes were found to be uncommon and were observed to contract or remain stable during treatment; the increase in clonality was shown to reflect expansion of private clonotypes at ibrutinib response. Baseline clonality was found to be higher than that of age-matched healthy donors and was strongly correlated with circulating CD8+ T-cell counts. Sampling times were not matched between patients in sustained remission and patients whose disease was progressing, and lymph node repertoires were not examined.

A MiSeq instrument was used for deep resolution sequencing, which targeted depths ranging from 1 in 1 million up to 1 in 200,000 T cells, with coverage averaging 10x for each clonotype. The immunoSEQ hsTCRB Kit was used to generate TCR beta libraries. The authors processed their data as follows. The data were analyzed with ImmunoSEQ Analyzer and ImmunoSEQ Data Assistant, and V, D and J gene assignments followed IMGT definitions. Clonality was computed as one minus normalized Shannon entropy of productive rearrangement frequencies, ranging from 0 to 1. Only overrepresented clonotypes making up at least 0.05% of each patient's repertoire were included in the public clonotype analysis. About a dozen repertoires from age-matched healthy donors, obtained from immuneACCESS, served as clonality controls. As stored in TCRdb, this immuneACCESS dataset retains in-frame rearrangements with V and J assigned. A fraction of the clones does not appear; measured against another copy, unresolved V genes explain less than half of the discrepancy, and the remainder lacks a known reason. The V and J calls and the clone size are those of that table, but D and trimming were determined from the DNA. This sample holds hundreds of thousands of clones; less than 75% were observed only once. Less than 20% of the sample is in the top ten clones.

The time point label here, explained by the study, means: 20 to 25 months on ibrutinib. For TCR beta library preparation, about 2.2 micrograms of genomic DNA was extracted from cryopreserved PBMCs. High-throughput TCR beta sequencing was performed on longitudinal blood samples from CLL patients receiving ibrutinib monotherapy. Patients were enrolled in a phase 2 open-label single-center ibrutinib monotherapy trial. The germline V gene supplies CDR1 SNHLY and CDR2 FYNNEI. The CDR3 sequence holds 15 residues, the cysteine and phenylalanine included. The entry retains the CDR3 DNA only, 45 bases that are in frame from base 1. V lost 3 bases and J lost 2 bases, and the count of bases not matched to a germline gene is 5. Points on this clone: Its antigen specificity is not known. One base away there is no much larger clone; base qualities are not given.

The sequence is built from TRBV2 and TRBJ1-2; a stretch of 8 junction bases matches TRBD1. This sequence was found in a human donor with chronic lymphocytic leukemia. The sample was PBMCs, taken after 24 months of ibrutinib treatment. CDR3 sequence: CASSDGYRGNYGYTF. The DNA sequence follows: TGTGCCAGCAGTGATGGATACAGGGGGAACTATGGCTACACCTTC.